The rows below give T cell receptor beta chains drawn from one sample of a study of molecular identifiers for immune sequencing clone quantification. TCRdb re-analysed the PCR reads in MiXCR, keeping a single row per CDR3 protein. The profile shows 70,000 to 95,000 distinct CDR3 sequences, around 20% of them singletons. Input material: naive CD8+ T cells from blood, with Jurkat cell RNA spiked in. The source of these receptors is a human donor in good health. Some libraries in this study had Jurkat cell RNA spiked in. Both conserved end residues are part of each CDR3. D genes are given only for firm matches. Clone size is given for some rows only: seen once, a few or many times, or a class if the clone is expanded.

clone size: many
V gene: TRBV4-3
D gene: TRBD1
J gene: TRBJ2-5
CDR3 DNA: TGCGCCAGCAGCCAAGATATAGGGACAGGGGAGAGAGAGACCCAGTACTTC
CDR3 protein: CASSQDIGTGERETQYF

clone size: many
V gene: TRBV5-4
D gene: NA
J gene: TRBJ2-7
CDR3 DNA: TGTGCCAGCAGCTTGGAGGGAGCCCCCTACGAGCAGTACTTC
CDR3 protein: CASSLEGAPYEQYF

clone size: many
V gene: TRBV7-9
D gene: TRBD1
J gene: TRBJ2-7
CDR3 DNA: TGTGCCAGCAGCTTACTAGGACAGGGCCCTCGCGAGCAGTACTTC
CDR3 protein: CASSLLGQGPREQYF

clone size: few
V gene: TRBV7-9
D gene: NA
J gene: TRBJ2-1
CDR3 DNA: TGTGCCAGCAGCCCCCCCGGGGCGGACTACAATGAGCAGTTCTTC
CDR3 protein: CASSPPGADYNEQFF

clone size: many
V gene: TRBV5-1
D gene: TRBD1
J gene: TRBJ1-1
CDR3 DNA: TGCGCCAGCAGCCCGGGACAGACTCCAATTCTCACTGAAGCTTTCTTT
CDR3 protein: CASSPGQTPILTEAFF

clone size: many
V gene: TRBV5-6
D gene: NA
J gene: TRBJ1-5
CDR3 DNA: TGTGCCAGCAGCTTGTGGATAACCGGGGGTCAGCCCCAGCATTTT
CDR3 protein: CASSLWITGGQPQHF

clone size: many
V gene: TRBV12-3/TRBV12-4
D gene: TRBD1
J gene: TRBJ1-5
CDR3 DNA: TGTGCCAGCAGTGGACAGGGGGTGGGCAATCAGCCCCAGCATTTT
CDR3 protein: CASSGQGVGNQPQHF

clone size: many
V gene: TRBV20-1
D gene: NA
J gene: TRBJ1-2
CDR3 DNA: TGCAGTGCGAAAACGGTACAGGCGTCAGATGGCTACACCTTC
CDR3 protein: CSAKTVQASDGYTF

clone size: many
V gene: TRBV29-1
D gene: TRBD1
J gene: TRBJ2-7
CDR3 DNA: TGCAGCGTCCCGGGACAGGATCGATACGAGCAGTACTTC
CDR3 protein: CSVPGQDRYEQYF

clone size: many
V gene: TRBV7-2
D gene: NA
J gene: TRBJ2-2
CDR3 DNA: TGTGTCAGCAGGACCACCGGGGAGCTGTTTTTT
CDR3 protein: CVSRTTGELFF

clone size: many
V gene: TRBV4-3
D gene: NA
J gene: TRBJ1-1
CDR3 DNA: TGCGCCAGCAGCCAAGATAATTGGAGGGACATATACACTGAAGCTTTCTTT
CDR3 protein: CASSQDNWRDIYTEAFF

clone size: many
V gene: TRBV4-1
D gene: NA
J gene: TRBJ2-7
CDR3 DNA: TGCGCCAGCAGCCAAGGGGCCGGGCTCTCCTACGAGCAGTACTTC
CDR3 protein: CASSQGAGLSYEQYF

clone size: many
V gene: TRBV28
D gene: TRBD1
J gene: TRBJ1-5
CDR3 DNA: TGTGCCAGCAGTTTATTGACAGGGGAAAAAGTTATCGATCAGCCCCAGCATTTT
CDR3 protein: CASSLLTGEKVIDQPQHF

clone size: NA
V gene: TRBV12-3/TRBV12-4
D gene: TRBD1
J gene: TRBJ2-6
CDR3 DNA: TGTGCCAGCAGCCCCACAGGGGCTGGGGCCAACGCCCTGACTTTC
CDR3 protein: CASSPTGAGANALTF

clone size: many
V gene: TRBV7-9
D gene: NA
J gene: TRBJ1-5
CDR3 DNA: TGTGCCAGCAGCGAAGCCGGGGGCAATCAGCCCCAGCATTTT
CDR3 protein: CASSEAGGNQPQHF

clone size: many
V gene: TRBV30
D gene: NA
J gene: TRBJ2-1
CDR3 DNA: TGTGCCTGGAGTGTACTCACGGGGCCCTACAATGAGCAGTTCTTC
CDR3 protein: CAWSVLTGPYNEQFF

clone size: NA
V gene: TRBV2
D gene: TRBD2
J gene: TRBJ2-3
CDR3 DNA: TGTGCCAGCAGTCTCGACTTTGCGGGAGTGACAGATACGCAGTATTTT
CDR3 protein: CASSLDFAGVTDTQYF

clone size: many
V gene: TRBV20-1
D gene: TRBD1
J gene: TRBJ1-1
CDR3 DNA: TGCAGTACAGAACCGACAGGGCGCACTGAAGCTTTCTTT
CDR3 protein: CSTEPTGRTEAFF

clone size: many
V gene: TRBV7-9
D gene: NA
J gene: TRBJ2-7
CDR3 DNA: TGTGCCAGCAGTCCCGCAATGGGGGAAACCTACGAGCAGTACTTC
CDR3 protein: CASSPAMGETYEQYF

clone size: many
V gene: TRBV7-9
D gene: NA
J gene: TRBJ1-1
CDR3 DNA: TGTGCCAGCAGCCCCCCTGGGAGCACTGAAGCTTTCTTT
CDR3 protein: CASSPPGSTEAFF

clone size: many
V gene: TRBV14
D gene: TRBD1
J gene: TRBJ2-7
CDR3 DNA: TGTGCCAGCAGCCACCTCATCAGGACAGGCTTGGGGGAGCAGTACTTC
CDR3 protein: CASSHLIRTGLGEQYF

clone size: few
V gene: TRBV6-2/TRBV6-3
D gene: TRBD2
J gene: TRBJ2-7
CDR3 DNA: TGTGCCAGCAGTTACTCGCCTAGCGGGGGCATCTCCTACGAGCAGTACTTC
CDR3 protein: CASSYSPSGGISYEQYF

clone size: many
V gene: TRBV4-3
D gene: TRBD2
J gene: TRBJ2-7
CDR3 DNA: TGCGCCAGCAGTTACGACAGCGGGGGGGTTTACGAGCAGTACTTC
CDR3 protein: CASSYDSGGVYEQYF

clone size: many
V gene: TRBV29-1
D gene: NA
J gene: TRBJ1-1
CDR3 DNA: TGCAGCGTTGAAACGTCAGGGCCGGGCACTGAAGCTTTCTTT
CDR3 protein: CSVETSGPGTEAFF

clone size: many
V gene: TRBV18
D gene: NA
J gene: TRBJ1-3
CDR3 DNA: TGTGCCAGCTCACCCTCGGACATCAGCCTTGGAAACACCATATATTTT
CDR3 protein: CASSPSDISLGNTIYF

clone size: NA
V gene: TRBV3-1
D gene: NA
J gene: TRBJ2-1
CDR3 DNA: TGTGCCAGCAGCCAAGATCCGGGCTTCTACCATGAGCAGTTCTTC
CDR3 protein: CASSQDPGFYHEQFF

clone size: NA
V gene: TRBV4-1
D gene: NA
J gene: TRBJ1-3
CDR3 DNA: TGCGCCAGCAGCCCATCAGGGGTCTTTGGTTCTGGAAACACCATATATTTT
CDR3 protein: CASSPSGVFGSGNTIYF

clone size: NA
V gene: TRBV29-1
D gene: TRBD2
J gene: TRBJ2-3
CDR3 DNA: TGCAGCGTGACTAGCGGGGGTGAAGGGCAGTATTTT
CDR3 protein: CSVTSGGEGQYF

clone size: many
V gene: TRBV13
D gene: NA
J gene: TRBJ1-1
CDR3 DNA: TGTGCCAGCAGCTTAGAAGAGAACACTGAAGCTTTCTTT
CDR3 protein: CASSLEENTEAFF

clone size: many
V gene: TRBV27
D gene: NA
J gene: TRBJ1-1
CDR3 DNA: TGTGCCAGCAGTATTTCCCCACAGATGAACACTGAAGCTTTCTTT
CDR3 protein: CASSISPQMNTEAFF

clone size: few
V gene: TRBV6-5
D gene: NA
J gene: TRBJ1-6
CDR3 DNA: TGTGCCAGCAGCCAGGACAGCTCCTATAATTCACCCCTCCACTTT
CDR3 protein: CASSQDSSYNSPLHF

clone size: NA
V gene: TRBV29-1
D gene: TRBD2
J gene: TRBJ2-3
CDR3 DNA: TGCAGCGGCACGACTAGCGGGGGGATGACAGATACGCAGTATTTT
CDR3 protein: CSGTTSGGMTDTQYF

clone size: NA
V gene: TRBV27
D gene: NA
J gene: TRBJ2-3
CDR3 DNA: TGTGCCAGCCGCCCCGTGGGGATCGAAGATACGCAGTATTTT
CDR3 protein: CASRPVGIEDTQYF